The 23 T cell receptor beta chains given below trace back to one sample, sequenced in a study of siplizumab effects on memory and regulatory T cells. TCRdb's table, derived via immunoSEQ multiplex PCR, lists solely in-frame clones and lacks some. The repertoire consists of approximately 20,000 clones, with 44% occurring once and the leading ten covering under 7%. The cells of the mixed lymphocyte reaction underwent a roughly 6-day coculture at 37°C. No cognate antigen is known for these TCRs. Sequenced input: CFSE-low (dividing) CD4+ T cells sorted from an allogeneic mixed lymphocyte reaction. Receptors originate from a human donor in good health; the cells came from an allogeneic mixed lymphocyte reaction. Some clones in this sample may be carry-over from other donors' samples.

The CDR3 loop is CASSPGTELTYEQYF. The CDR3 DNA sequence: TGTGCCAGCAGTCCGGGGACAGAGCTCACCTACGAGCAGTACTTC. This chain connects TRBV6-6 to TRBJ2-7; 7 positions agree with TRBD1. V was pared by 5 bases and J by 2 bases, with 9 bases of the junction left unmatched. The CDR3 contains 15 residues. Germline assignment: CDR1 MNHNY and CDR2 SVGAGI (reference sequence).

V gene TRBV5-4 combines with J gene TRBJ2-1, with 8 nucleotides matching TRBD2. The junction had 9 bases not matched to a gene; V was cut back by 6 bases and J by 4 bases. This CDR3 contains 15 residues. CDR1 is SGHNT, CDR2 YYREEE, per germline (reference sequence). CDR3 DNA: TGTGCCAGCAAGGCCATGGCGGGGGGATACAATGAGCAGTTCTTC. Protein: CASKAMAGGYNEQFF. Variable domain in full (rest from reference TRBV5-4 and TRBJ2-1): ETGVTQSPTHLIKTRGQQVTLRCSSQSGHNTVSWYQQALGQGPQFIFQYYREEENGRGNFPPRFSGLQFPNYSSELNVNALELDDSALYLCASKAMAGGYNEQFFGPGTRLTVL.

CDR3 protein: CASSATGDYEKLFF. In DNA, the CDR3 is TGTGCCAGCTCAGCCACAGGGGATTATGAAAAACTGTTTTTT. The chain combines TRBV18 with TRBJ1-4, with 7 bases fitting TRBD1. The V gene's germline CDR1 is KGHSH and CDR2 LQKENI. J gave up 6 bases and V 5 bases, and 6 bases lay outside the gene matches. The CDR3 is 14 amino acids.

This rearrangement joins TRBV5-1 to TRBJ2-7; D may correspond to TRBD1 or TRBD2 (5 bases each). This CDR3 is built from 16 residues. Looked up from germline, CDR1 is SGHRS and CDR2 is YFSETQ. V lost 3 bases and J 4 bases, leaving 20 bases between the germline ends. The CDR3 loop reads CASSWGTSLKNYEQYF. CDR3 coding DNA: TGCGCCAGCAGCTGGGGGACCTCGCTGAAAAATTACGAGCAGTACTTC.

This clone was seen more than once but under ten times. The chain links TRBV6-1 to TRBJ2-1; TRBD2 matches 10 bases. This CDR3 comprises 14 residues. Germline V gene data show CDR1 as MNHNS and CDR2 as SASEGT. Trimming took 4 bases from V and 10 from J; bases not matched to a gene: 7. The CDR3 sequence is CASSGLLAGDEQFF. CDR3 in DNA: TGTGCCAGCAGTGGCCTCCTAGCGGGAGACGAGCAGTTCTTC.

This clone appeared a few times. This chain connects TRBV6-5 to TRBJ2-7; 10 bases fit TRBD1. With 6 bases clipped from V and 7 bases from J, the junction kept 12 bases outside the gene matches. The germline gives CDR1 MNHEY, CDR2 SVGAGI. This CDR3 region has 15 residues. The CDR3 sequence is CASRYTGTGAGEQYF. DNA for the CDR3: TGTGCCAGCAGGTATACCGGGACAGGGGCTGGTGAGCAGTACTTC.

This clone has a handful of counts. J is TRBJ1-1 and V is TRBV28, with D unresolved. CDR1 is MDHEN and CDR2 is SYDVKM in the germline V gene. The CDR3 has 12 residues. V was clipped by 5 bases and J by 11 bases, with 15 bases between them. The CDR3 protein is CASSLSGIWAFF. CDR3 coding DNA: TGTGCCAGCAGTCTTTCCGGGATTTGGGCTTTCTTT. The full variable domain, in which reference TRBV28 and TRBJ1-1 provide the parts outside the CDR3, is DVKVTQSSRYLVKRTGEKVFLECVQDMDHENMFWYRQDPGLGLRLIYFSYDVKMKEKGDIPEGYSVSREKKERFSLILESASTNQTSMYLCASSLSGIWAFFGQGTRLTVV.

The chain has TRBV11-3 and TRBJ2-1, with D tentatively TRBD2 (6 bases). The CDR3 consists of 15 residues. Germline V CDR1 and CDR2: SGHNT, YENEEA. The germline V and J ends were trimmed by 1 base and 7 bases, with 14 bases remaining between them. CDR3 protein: CASSLGPIAANEQFF. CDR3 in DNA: TGTGCCAGCAGCTTAGGACCTATAGCGGCAAATGAGCAGTTCTTC.

CDR3 DNA sequence: TGTGCCAGCAGCTTGGCTGGGGGCTGGCAGCCCCAGCATTTT. As protein: CASSLAGGWQPQHF. The J gene is TRBJ1-5, the V gene TRBV5-6; D might be TRBD1 (6 bases). Germline V gene lookup returns CDR1 SGHDT and CDR2 YYEEEE. Trimming shortened V by 0 bases and J by 7 bases, and 11 bases separated the two germline ends. CDR3 length: 14 amino acids.

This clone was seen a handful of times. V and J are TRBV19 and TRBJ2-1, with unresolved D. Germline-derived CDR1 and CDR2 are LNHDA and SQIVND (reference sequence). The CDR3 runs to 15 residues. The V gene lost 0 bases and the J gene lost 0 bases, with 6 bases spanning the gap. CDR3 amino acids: CASSIEVGSYNEQFF. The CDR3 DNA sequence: TGTGCCAGTAGTATAGAAGTGGGCTCCTACAATGAGCAGTTCTTC.

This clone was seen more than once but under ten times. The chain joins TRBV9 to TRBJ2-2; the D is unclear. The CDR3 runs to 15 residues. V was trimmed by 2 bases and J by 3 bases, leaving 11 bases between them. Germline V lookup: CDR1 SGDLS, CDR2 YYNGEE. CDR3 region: CASSVLAGDTGELFF. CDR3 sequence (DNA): TGTGCCAGCAGCGTTCTCGCAGGCGACACCGGGGAGCTGTTTTTT.

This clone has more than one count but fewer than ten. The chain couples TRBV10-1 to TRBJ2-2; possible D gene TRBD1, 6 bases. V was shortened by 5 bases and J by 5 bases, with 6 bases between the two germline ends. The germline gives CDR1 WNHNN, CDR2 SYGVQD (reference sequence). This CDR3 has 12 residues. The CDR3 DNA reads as TGCGCCAGCAGTACAGGGACCGGGGAGCTGTTTTTT. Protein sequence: CASSTGTGELFF.

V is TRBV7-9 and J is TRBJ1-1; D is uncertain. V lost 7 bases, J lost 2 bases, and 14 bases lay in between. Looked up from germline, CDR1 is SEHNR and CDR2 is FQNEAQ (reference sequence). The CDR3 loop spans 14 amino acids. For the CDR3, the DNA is TGTGCCAGCACCCACTTGGTGGCCAACACTGAAGCTTTCTTT. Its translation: CASTHLVANTEAFF.

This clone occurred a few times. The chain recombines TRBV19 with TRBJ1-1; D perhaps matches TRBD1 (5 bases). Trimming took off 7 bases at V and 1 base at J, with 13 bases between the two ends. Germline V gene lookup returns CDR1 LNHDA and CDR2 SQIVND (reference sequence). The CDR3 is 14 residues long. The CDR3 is CASNVRGKNTEAFF. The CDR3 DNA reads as TGTGCCAGTAACGTAAGGGGCAAGAACACTGAAGCTTTCTTT.

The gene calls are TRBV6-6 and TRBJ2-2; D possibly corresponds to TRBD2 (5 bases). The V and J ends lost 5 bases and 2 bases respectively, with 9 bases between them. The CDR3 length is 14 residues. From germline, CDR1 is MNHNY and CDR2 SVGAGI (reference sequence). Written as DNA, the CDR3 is TGTGCCAGCAGTCTCGGGGTTAACACCGGGGAGCTGTTTTTT. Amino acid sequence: CASSLGVNTGELFF.

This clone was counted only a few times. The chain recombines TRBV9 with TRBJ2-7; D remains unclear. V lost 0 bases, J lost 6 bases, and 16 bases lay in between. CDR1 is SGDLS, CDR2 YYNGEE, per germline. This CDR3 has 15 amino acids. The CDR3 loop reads CASSVGIGAWSEQYF. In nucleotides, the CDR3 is TGTGCCAGCAGCGTAGGGATCGGAGCGTGGAGCGAGCAGTACTTC.

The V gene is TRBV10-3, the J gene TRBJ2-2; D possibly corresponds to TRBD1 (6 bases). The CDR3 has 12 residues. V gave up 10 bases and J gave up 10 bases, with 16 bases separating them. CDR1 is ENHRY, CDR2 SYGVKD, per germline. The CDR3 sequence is CATLSGAKELFF. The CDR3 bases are TGTGCCACTCTCTCAGGGGCGAAGGAGCTGTTTTTT.

The CDR3 here is CASSEYFGTEAFF. The CDR3 nucleotides are TGTGCCAGCAGTGAATACTTCGGGACTGAAGCTTTCTTT. V usage is TRBV25-1 and J usage is TRBJ1-1; D gene uncertain. The CDR3 sequence is 13 residues long. From germline, CDR1 is MGHDK and CDR2 SYGVNS. The V gene lost 0 bases and the J gene lost 5 bases, with 7 bases spanning the gap.

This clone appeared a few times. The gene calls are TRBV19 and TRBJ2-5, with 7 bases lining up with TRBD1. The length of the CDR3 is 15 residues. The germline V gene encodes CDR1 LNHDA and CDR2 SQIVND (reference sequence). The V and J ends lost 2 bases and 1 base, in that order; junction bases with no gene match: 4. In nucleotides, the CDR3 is TGTGCCAGTAGTATAAGCAGACAGGGCCAAGAGACCCAGTACTTC. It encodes CASSISRQGQETQYF.

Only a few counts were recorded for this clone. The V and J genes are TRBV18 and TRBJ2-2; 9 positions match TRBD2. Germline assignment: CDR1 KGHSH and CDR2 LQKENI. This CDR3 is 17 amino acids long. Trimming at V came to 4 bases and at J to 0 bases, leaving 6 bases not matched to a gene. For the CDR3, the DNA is TGTGCCAGCTCACTACTGACTAGCGGCCCGAACACCGGGGAGCTGTTTTTT. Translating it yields CASSLLTSGPNTGELFF.

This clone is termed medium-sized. CDR3 amino acids: CASSQTRSNEQFF. DNA for the CDR3: TGTGCCAGCAGTCAGACACGGAGCAATGAGCAGTTCTTC. The rearrangement joins TRBV2 to TRBJ2-1; D not certain. CDR1 and CDR2 from the germline V gene are SNHLY and FYNNEI. Trimming took off 5 bases at V and 6 bases at J, with 11 bases between the two ends. This CDR3 comprises 13 residues.

The CDR3 DNA is TGCGCCAGCAGCTTGGGTCTGAACACTGAAGCTTTCTTT. This translates into CASSLGLNTEAFF. The gene calls are TRBV5-1 and TRBJ1-1; D not resolved. The V gene lost 0 bases and the J gene lost 0 bases, with 3 bases spanning the gap. The CDR3 has 13 residues. Germline V gene lookup returns CDR1 SGHRS and CDR2 YFSETQ.

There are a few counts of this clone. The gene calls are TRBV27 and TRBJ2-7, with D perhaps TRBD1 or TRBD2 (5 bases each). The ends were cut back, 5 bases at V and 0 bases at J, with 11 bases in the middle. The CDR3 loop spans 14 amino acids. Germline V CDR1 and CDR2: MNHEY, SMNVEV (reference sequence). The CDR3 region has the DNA TGTGCCAGCAGTGCCGGGACCAGCTCCTACGAGCAGTACTTC. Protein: CASSAGTSSYEQYF.